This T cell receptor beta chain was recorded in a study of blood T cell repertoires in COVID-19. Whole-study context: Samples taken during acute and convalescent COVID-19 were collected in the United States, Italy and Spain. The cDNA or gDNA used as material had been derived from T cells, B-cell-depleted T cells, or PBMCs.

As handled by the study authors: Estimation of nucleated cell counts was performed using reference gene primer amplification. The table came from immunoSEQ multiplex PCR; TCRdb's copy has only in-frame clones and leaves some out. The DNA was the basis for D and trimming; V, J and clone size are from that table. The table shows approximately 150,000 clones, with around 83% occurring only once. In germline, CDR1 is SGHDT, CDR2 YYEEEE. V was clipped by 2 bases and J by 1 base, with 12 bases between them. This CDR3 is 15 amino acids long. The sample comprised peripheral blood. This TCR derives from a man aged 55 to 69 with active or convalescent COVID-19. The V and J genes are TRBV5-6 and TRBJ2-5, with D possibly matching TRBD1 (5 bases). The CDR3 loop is CASSLTGRVQETQYF. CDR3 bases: TGTGCCAGCAGCTTAACAGGCCGAGTCCAAGAGACCCAGTACTTC.